This passage covers 17 T cell receptor beta chains from one sample sequenced in a study of T cells in Graves' hyperthyroidism and ophthalmopathy (dated by TCRdb to 2018 to 2020). Library construction relied on multiplex PCR. TCRdb lists the instrument as Illumina HiSeq 2000. Amplification of TCR beta CDR3 regions was carried out from RNA transcripts. For the first round of RT-PCR on the TCR CDR3, the HTBI primer set was used together with the Qiagen OneStep RT-PCR kit. TCRdb reprocessing: public reads trimmed at Q25 with fastp, clones called with MiXCR, in-frame beta chains kept. Rows matching on CDR3 protein sequence are summarized as one entry with the most common DNA and genes. This sample holds 550,000 to 700,000 distinct CDR3 sequences; about half were observed only once. Over 15% of the sample is held by the ten biggest clonotypes. Sequencing was performed on peripheral blood or thyroid tissue (not recorded which). These receptors all stem from an adult woman with Graves' disease, either hyperthyroidism or ophthalmopathy (not recorded which).

This clonotype was observed many times. The chain couples TRBV6-5 to TRBJ2-7; 9 bases are a match to TRBD2. The V and J ends lost 5 bases and 0 bases, in that order; junction bases with no gene match: 2. The CDR3 is 14 amino acids. Germline loops: CDR1 MNHEY, CDR2 SVGAGI. This CDR3 is CASSSGGSSYEQYF. The CDR3 region has the DNA TGTGCCAGCAGTAGCGGGGGGAGCTCCTACGAGCAGTACTTC.

The rearrangement links TRBV29-1 to TRBJ2-5; D tentatively fits TRBD1 or TRBD2 (5 bases each). Trimming took off 7 bases at V and 5 bases at J, with 20 bases between the two ends. Germline V CDR1 and CDR2: SQVTM, ANQGSEA. CDR3 length equals 14 residues. CDR3 DNA: TGCAGCGCCGGGGCCACAGGTCAACTGGAGACCCAGTACTTC. It yields the protein CSAGATGQLETQYF.

The V call is TRBV15, the J call TRBJ2-7; D is ambiguous. The CDR3 runs 16 residues. Germline CDR1 reads LNHNV; CDR2 reads YYDKDF (reference sequence). Deletions cut 2 bases from V and 6 bases from J, with 20 bases between. DNA of the CDR3: TGTGCCACCAGCAGACCGAGTGGCAGCTTGCCCGTCGAGCAGTACTTC. This codes for CATSRPSGSLPVEQYF.

In its sample, this clonotype was seen many times. The chain employs TRBV29-1 and TRBJ2-2; no firm D call. Germline V CDR1 and CDR2: SQVTM, ANQGSEA. The V gene lost 6 bases and the J gene lost 0 bases, with 2 bases spanning the gap. CDR3 length equals 11 residues. CDR3 in amino acids: CSVANTGELFF. The DNA of the CDR3 is TGCAGCGTAGCGAACACCGGGGAGCTGTTTTTT.

This sequence joins TRBV2 and TRBJ1-5; no clear D. The germline V and J ends were trimmed by 6 bases and 11 bases, with 14 bases remaining between them. Per germline, CDR1 SNHLY and CDR2 FYNNEI. The CDR3 spans 12 residues. CDR3 sequence: CASREDEETQHF. The CDR3 bases are TGTGCCAGCAGGGAGGATGAAGAGACCCAGCATTTT. Full variable domain (outside the CDR3, taken from reference TRBV2 and TRBJ1-5): EPEVTQTPSHQVTQMGQEVILRCVPISNHLYFYWYRQILGQKVEFLVSFYNNEISEKSEIFDDQFSVERPDGSNFTLKIRSTKLEDSAMYFCASREDEETQHFGDGTRLSIL.

A few counts support this clonotype. This chain links TRBV6-6 with TRBJ1-3, with a weak D call TRBD1 (5 bases). CDR3 length: 16 residues. Deletions cut 3 bases from V and 0 bases from J, with 12 bases between. Germline lookup yields CDR1 MNHNY and CDR2 SVGAGI (reference sequence). In DNA form, the CDR3 reads TGTGCCAGCAGTTATGCCGACAGAGGCTCTGGAAACACCATATATTTT. Translated, it gives CASSYADRGSGNTIYF.

Comments on this clonotype: The junction departs from the called germline gene at one end, perhaps through a read error. The chain has TRBV24-1 and TRBJ1-5; 7 bases line up with TRBD1. The germline CDR1 and CDR2 sequences are KGHDR and SFDVKD. This CDR3 is built from 16 residues. CDR3 sequence reads: CVTSETGTSGNQPQRF. The DNA of the CDR3 is TGTGTCACCAGTGAGACAGGGACCTCGGGCAATCAGCCCCAGCGTTTT.

The J gene is TRBJ1-3, the V gene TRBV7-2; TRBD1 matches 9 bases. The CDR3 has 17 amino acids. Germline assignment: CDR1 SGHTA and CDR2 FQGNSA. V dropped 5 bases and J dropped 0; count of bases not matched to a gene: 8. CDR3 nucleotides: TGTGCCAGCAGCGTAATGCTGACAGGGGGCTCTGGAAACACCATATATTTT. This codes for CASSVMLTGGSGNTIYF.

This clonotype was seen at least ten times. This chain uses TRBV9 with TRBJ2-7; TRBD1 matches at 7 bases. The CDR3 runs to 14 residues. CDR1 and CDR2 from the germline V gene are SGDLS and YYNGEE. V lost 1 base to trimming and J lost 1 base; unmatched junction nucleotides: 2. The CDR3 DNA follows: TGTGCCAGCAGCGTACAGGGGGATTCCTACGAGCAGTACTTC. This codes for CASSVQGDSYEQYF. The whole variable domain, filled in from reference TRBV9 and TRBJ2-7, reads DSGVTQTPKHLITATGQRVTLRCSPRSGDLSVYWYQQSLDQGLQFLIQYYNGEERAKGNILERFSAQQFPDLHSELNLSSLELGDSALYFCASSVQGDSYEQYFGPGTRLTVT.

The rearrangement joins TRBV29-1 to TRBJ2-3, with D unresolved. CDR1 and CDR2 from the germline V gene are SQVTM and ANQGSEA. Between the trimmed V and J ends, which lost 6 bases and 4 bases, there was a span of 20 bases. This CDR3 comprises 15 residues. CDR3 protein: CSVNPQVTLADTQYF. The CDR3 DNA reads TGCAGCGTGAACCCCCAAGTTACATTGGCAGATACGCAGTATTTT.

CDR3 protein: CASSRNGNQPQHF. In DNA form, the CDR3 reads TGTGCCAGCAGTCGCAATGGCAATCAGCCCCAGCATTTT. The gene calls are TRBV6-5 and TRBJ1-5; no firm D call. There are 13 residues in the CDR3. CDR1 is MNHEY and CDR2 is SVGAGI in the germline V gene. V was pared by 5 bases and J by 2 bases, with 7 bases between.

This clonotype was counted many times. This chain uses TRBV4-1 with TRBJ1-5; 9 nucleotides line up with TRBD1. This CDR3 is built from 15 residues. The ends lost 3 bases at V and 5 bases at J; junction bases unmatched: 5. Germline-derived CDR1 and CDR2 are MGHRA and YSYEKL. The CDR3: CASSQDTGGHQPQHF. In nucleotides, the CDR3 is TGCGCCAGCAGCCAGGACACAGGGGGCCATCAGCCCCAGCATTTT.

This clonotype was detected ten times or more. J is TRBJ1-6 and V is TRBV7-9; the D is unclear. The CDR3 covers 13 residues. Germline CDR1 is SEHNR and CDR2 is FQNEAQ (reference sequence). Trimming left V 5 bases short and J 10 bases short, with 12 bases between. CDR3 residues: CASSRTDGSPLHF. In DNA, the CDR3 is TGTGCCAGCAGCAGAACGGATGGGTCACCCCTCCACTTT.

The J gene is TRBJ2-7, the V gene TRBV7-9, with D possibly matching TRBD1 (5 bases). V was trimmed by 2 bases and J by 5 bases, leaving 10 bases between them. Germline CDR1 is SEHNR and CDR2 is FQNEAQ (reference sequence). The CDR3 is 13 amino acids. The CDR3 reads CASSLTGSDEQYF. CDR3 bases: TGTGCCAGCAGCTTAACAGGTAGTGACGAGCAGTACTTC.

The rearrangement links TRBV7-9 to TRBJ1-1; weak D call: TRBD1 (5 bases). Germline values: CDR1 SEHNR, CDR2 FQNEAQ (reference sequence). With 4 bases removed from V and 8 bases from J, the gap between germline ends came to 8 bases. This CDR3 comprises 11 residues. The CDR3, as DNA: TGTGCCAGCAGCTCCCGACAGGAAGCTTTCTTT. Protein sequence: CASSSRQEAFF.

This clonotype appeared many times. The rearrangement links TRBV19 to TRBJ2-2, with 7 bases fitting TRBD2. Germline V gene sequence: CDR1 LNHDA, CDR2 SQIVND (reference sequence). The V and J ends lost 5 bases and 4 bases, in that order; junction bases with no gene match: 13. The CDR3 is 17 residues long. The CDR3 nucleotides read TGTGCCAGTAGTTCCAAACGGACTAGTAGGGGCACCGGGGAGCTGTTTTTT. This translates into CASSSKRTSRGTGELFF.

The CDR3 sequence: CSGALPGGAETQYF. CDR3 nucleotide sequence: TGCAGTGGGGCGCTACCCGGGGGTGCTGAGACCCAGTACTTC. The gene calls are TRBV20-1 and TRBJ2-5, with D tentatively TRBD2 (6 bases). CDR1 and CDR2 (germline): DFQATT, SNEGSKA (reference sequence). This CDR3 has 14 amino acids. V lost 7 bases and J 5 bases, leaving 20 bases between the germline ends.